This TCR beta chain originates from a study of cytomegalovirus exposure and HLA in healthy donors (dated by TCRdb to about 2017). Background on the whole study: According to a later analysis, one platform produced both the 120 validation repertoires and the 670 or so repertoires of the first cohort. The study aimed to test whether signatures of past pathogen exposure could be identified by cataloging public T cell receptors. Along with the approximately 600-subject first cohort, a separate validation cohort of 120 different subjects was used. To predict cytomegalovirus infection status, the study brought together high-throughput TCR immunosequencing, statistical association of individual TCRs with disease status, and machine learning. Study-level results and caveats: Most TCR sequences were observed very rarely across donors, whereas some public TCRs were present in many individuals. A later analysis found that TCRs clustered in the first cohort also tended to co-occur in the roughly 120 validation repertoires, with approximately 95% of cluster scores above 0. A few of the identified cytomegalovirus-associated TCR beta chains were confirmed in vitro to be specific for cytomegalovirus antigens. The validation cohort had no HLA typing available for a later analysis, so co-occurrence within that cohort was assessed over all 130 or so repertoires. The authors suggested that the approach could potentially be extended to other disease states and immunological phenotypes. In both the original and validation cohorts, the classifier was reported to diagnose cytomegalovirus status with high specificity and sensitivity. A total of 150 or so TCR beta chains were listed by the study as associated with cytomegalovirus.

Separate from the roughly 630-subject first cohort, the validation cohort of about 130 subjects was the group to which the donors belonged. A word on this clone: Its antigen remains undetermined. Base qualities are missing; no much larger clone stands one base away.

The CDR3 starts with the cysteine, ends with the phenylalanine, and has 14 residues. Of all the DNA, just the CDR3 is kept, 42 bases in frame from base 1. CDR1 and CDR2 are drawn from the germline V gene (reference sequence): SGHKS, YYEKEE. V is clipped by 0 bases and J by 3 bases, and the sequence between their germline boundaries is 10 bases long. Libraries were made using the immunoSEQ multiplex PCR assay. Regarding the original processing steps: To diagnose cytomegalovirus status from the catalog of TCR beta chain sequences, a statistical classification framework was built. The clones in this table, taken by TCRdb from immuneACCESS, are in-frame only. Not every clone is retained; where verified, under half of the shortfall comes from an unresolved V gene, and the cause of the rest is unknown. Clone size and V and J calls were adopted from that table, with D and trimming inferred from the DNA. Here the sample has tens of thousands of clones; over 85% occur a single time. Clones ranked in the top ten supply roughly 1% of the sample.

Recombination joined TRBV5-5 with TRBJ2-7; the D gene remains uncertain. Sequenced sample: PBMCs. The receptor was isolated from a man aged 18 to 35 in good health and CMV-seronegative. The CDR3 reads as follows: CASSLARSYYEQYF. The sequenced DNA: TGTGCCAGCAGCTTGGCACGGAGCTACTACGAGCAGTACTTC.